This entry lists 20 T cell receptor beta chains sequenced from one sample in a study of blood T cells in healthy people across ages. A sample-barcoded 5' primer and a J-beta primer mix were used in a second PCR of roughly 6 to 11 cycles. Via MiXCR, TCRdb re-called the 5' RACE reads, giving one row per CDR3 protein. The table lists 1.5 million to 2 million distinct CDR3 sequences, around 48% of them singletons, with over 2% in the top ten. Sequencing was performed on blood. The receptors were sampled from a middle-aged woman in good health.

The gene calls are TRBV27 and TRBJ2-5, with TRBD1 matching over 9 bases. The CDR3 has 14 residues. V gave up 3 bases and J gave up 4 bases; unmatched junction bases: 3. Per the germline V gene, CDR1 is MNHEY and CDR2 is SMNVEV (reference sequence). CDR3 sequence: CASSFVQGAETQYF. The CDR3 DNA reads as TGTGCCAGCAGTTTTGTACAGGGGGCAGAGACCCAGTACTTC.

This chain links TRBV29-1 with TRBJ2-3; 7 positions match TRBD2. The CDR3 totals 13 residues. V dropped 6 bases and J dropped 5; count of bases not matched to a gene: 8. Germline V gene lookup returns CDR1 SQVTM and CDR2 ANQGSEA. CDR3 sequence: CSVLAGGRDTQYF. The CDR3 region has the DNA TGCAGCGTCTTAGCGGGTGGGAGAGATACGCAGTATTTT.

This clonotype was observed many times. V usage is TRBV7-2 and J usage is TRBJ2-1; D call uncertain. Per germline, CDR1 SGHTA and CDR2 FQGNSA. This CDR3 has 13 amino acids. V gave up 8 bases and J gave up 0 bases, with 8 bases separating them. Here the CDR3 DNA reads TGTGCCAGCGGGGTGAGCTCCTACAATGAGCAGTTCTTC. This sequence encodes CASGVSSYNEQFF.

This clonotype was counted only a few times. The chain uses TRBV3-1 and TRBJ2-7, with a weak D call TRBD2 (6 bases). The CDR3 covers 15 residues. Trimming cost V 4 bases and J 0 bases, with 13 bases left between them. Per germline, CDR1 LGHDT and CDR2 YNNKEL (reference sequence). The CDR3 region is CASSRVAGPSYEQYF. The CDR3 DNA is TGTGCCAGCAGCCGGGTGGCGGGACCCTCCTACGAGCAGTACTTC.

V gene TRBV4-3 combines with J gene TRBJ2-3, with a possible D match to TRBD2 (5 bases). The CDR3 is 13 amino acids. V lost 1 base and J 8 bases, leaving 10 bases between the germline ends. Looked up from germline, CDR1 is LGHNA and CDR2 is YSLEER. The CDR3 sequence: CASSQVLVGTQYF. The CDR3 DNA reads TGCGCCAGCAGCCAAGTACTAGTCGGTACGCAGTATTTT.

The rearrangement uses TRBV20-1 and TRBJ2-7; maybe TRBD1 (5 bases). The CDR3 length is 13 residues. V lost 2 bases and J lost 3, with 11 bases in between. CDR1 and CDR2 from the germline V gene are DFQATT and SNEGSKA (reference sequence). CDR3 nucleotides: TGCAGTGCTAGACCCGTGACAGTCTACGAGCAGTACTTC. Amino acid sequence: CSARPVTVYEQYF.

V gene TRBV20-1 combines with J gene TRBJ1-2, with D hard to call. The CDR3 covers 14 residues. Germline CDR1 is DFQATT and CDR2 is SNEGSKA (reference sequence). With 1 base removed from V and 2 bases from J, the gap between germline ends came to 11 bases. The CDR3 sequence is CSARATGGNYGYTF. Written as DNA, the CDR3 is TGCAGTGCTAGAGCTACGGGCGGGAACTATGGCTACACCTTC.

The CDR3 reads CASRYGTGRNEQYF. CDR3 in DNA: TGCGCCAGCAGATACGGGACAGGGAGAAACGAGCAGTACTTC. The chain employs TRBV5-1 and TRBJ2-7; TRBD1 matches 9 bases. This CDR3 comprises 14 residues. Germline CDR1 reads SGHRS; CDR2 reads YFSETQ. With V trimmed by 5 bases and J by 5 bases, 8 bases remained unmatched.

This clonotype was counted a single time. This rearrangement joins TRBV6-1 to TRBJ1-2; D uncertain. The CDR3 runs to 15 residues. V lost 1 base to trimming and J lost 7 bases, with 16 bases between them. From germline, CDR1 is MNHNS and CDR2 SASEGT. CDR3 in DNA: TGTGCCAGCAGTGAAGTGCTAGGGTACGGAATTGGCTACACCTTC. Amino acid sequence: CASSEVLGYGIGYTF.

The chain employs TRBV2 and TRBJ2-3, with 9 bases that match TRBD1. V shed 5 bases, J shed 6 bases, and the junction held 9 bases outside the gene matches. The CDR3 sequence is 15 residues long. Germline assignment: CDR1 SNHLY and CDR2 FYNNEI. CDR3 nucleotide sequence: TGTGCCAGCAGTTTCGGACAGGGGACTGTGGATACGCAGTATTTT. Residues: CASSFGQGTVDTQYF.

V usage is TRBV6-1 and J usage is TRBJ2-4, with 14 bases identical to TRBD2. J lost 3 bases, V lost 6 bases, and 16 bases had no gene match. The CDR3 has 20 residues. Germline CDR1 is MNHNS and CDR2 is SASEGT. The CDR3 DNA sequence: TGTGCCAGCAGAACCCAGCGACTAGCGGGGGGGCAGACAAACAAAAACATTCAGTACTTC. It specifies CASRTQRLAGGQTNKNIQYF.

V usage is TRBV20-1 and J usage is TRBJ1-6, with D maybe TRBD1 (5 bases). The CDR3 has 12 amino acids. Deletions cut 6 bases from V and 9 bases from J, with 12 bases between. CDR1 DFQATT and CDR2 SNEGSKA come from the germline V gene (reference sequence). CDR3 sequence (DNA): TGCAGTGCCGGGGCGCGAGGTTCACCCCTCCACTTT. Its translation: CSAGARGSPLHF.

The rearrangement uses TRBV4-3 and TRBJ1-1; 8 bases are shared with TRBD1. Germline lookup yields CDR1 LGHNA and CDR2 YSLEER. V shed 0 bases, J shed 1 base, and the junction held 7 bases outside the gene matches. CDR3 length: 17 amino acids. For the CDR3, the DNA is TGCGCCAGCAGCCAAGATACCCAGGGGGCGCGGAACACTGAAGCTTTCTTT. It yields the protein CASSQDTQGARNTEAFF.

V usage is TRBV28 and J usage is TRBJ2-5; 9 bases fit TRBD1. Germline V CDR1 and CDR2: MDHEN, SYDVKM. V was clipped by 5 bases and J by 5 bases; unmatched bases: 12. CDR3 length: 16 amino acids. CDR3 DNA sequence: TGTGCCAGCAGTACATTCAGGACAGGGGCGCCTGAGACCCAGTACTTC. Its protein is CASSTFRTGAPETQYF.

This clonotype was counted a few times. The chain recombines TRBV29-1 with TRBJ2-6; TRBD1 is a possible D gene (6 bases). CDR1 and CDR2 from the germline V gene are SQVTM and ANQGSEA. The CDR3 runs 14 residues. Trimming left V 6 bases short and J 4 bases short, with 13 bases between. CDR3 protein: CSVVERGGANVLTF. DNA of the CDR3: TGCAGCGTCGTAGAGAGGGGGGGGGCCAACGTCCTGACTTTC.

CDR3 coding DNA: TGTGCCAGCAGTTACTCGGAGGGATCACCCCTCCACTTT. Residues: CASSYSEGSPLHF. This sequence joins TRBV6-2 or TRBV6-3 and TRBJ1-6; D is unresolved. Trimming took 0 bases from V and 10 from J, leaving 7 bases between them. The V gene's germline CDR1 is MNHEY and CDR2 SVGEGT. This CDR3 is built from 13 residues.

This clonotype was picked up one time. The chain joins TRBV6-2 or TRBV6-3 to TRBJ2-7; 11 positions match TRBD2. With V trimmed by 7 bases and J by 7 bases, 12 bases remained unmatched. The CDR3 consists of 15 residues. Germline loops: CDR1 MNHEY, CDR2 SVGEGT. This CDR3 is CASKTLAGDTNEQYF. The DNA for the CDR3 is TGTGCCAGCAAGACACTAGCGGGGGACACCAATGAGCAGTACTTC.

The chain uses TRBV27 and TRBJ2-7; D remains unclear. CDR1 and CDR2 (germline): MNHEY, SMNVEV (reference sequence). Trimming shortened V by 5 bases and J by 5 bases, and 13 bases separated the two germline ends. CDR3 length: 13 residues. As DNA, the CDR3 is TGTGCCAGCAGTCCCTACCCCCTTCACGAGCAGTACTTC. It is translated as CASSPYPLHEQYF.

The chain is built from TRBV4-1 and TRBJ2-1; D might be TRBD2 (5 bases). The DNA end is more similar to TRBJ2-7, so the J call may be wrong. Germline lookup yields CDR1 MGHRA and CDR2 YSYEKL. The CDR3 is 21 amino acids. The CDR3 DNA reads TGCGCCAGCAGCCAAGATGAATTACCCACTAGTCCCCTTCCCACCTACAATGAGCAGTACTTC. It translates to CASSQDELPTSPLPTYNEQYF.

The chain joins TRBV9 to TRBJ1-6, with D uncertain. The V end was cut by 0 bases, the J end by 7 bases, with 14 bases between. The V gene's germline CDR1 is SGDLS and CDR2 YYNGEE. The CDR3 length is 16 residues. CDR3 sequence (DNA): TGTGCCAGCAGCGTAGAAGTCCAAATGGGAAATTCACCCCTCCACTTT. It specifies CASSVEVQMGNSPLHF.